This TCR beta chain emerged from a study of T cell repertoires in cytomegalovirus infection. As for the study in general: An indication of both CMV infection and matching HLA type came from public TCR beta signatures. Regarding the study as a whole: In two of eight donors, the top clonotype was HLA-C-restricted CMV-specific. Totalled public TCR beta family frequency picked out people who carried CMV plus the relevant HLA.

TCRdb independently ran MiXCR on the reads; one entry per CDR3 protein. In the table there are some 230,000 distinct CDR3 sequences, over 20% of which are singletons. This clonotype showed up many times. Antigen specificity is unknown. CDR1 is LGHDT, CDR2 YNNKEL, per germline (reference sequence). The CDR3 is made up of 17 amino acids. Trimming at V came to 4 bases and at J to 12 bases, leaving 20 bases not matched to a gene. This sequence joins TRBV3-1 and TRBJ2-1, with 8 positions matching TRBD2. Sequencing input: CD8+ T cells from PBMCs. This TCR was sampled from a human donor in good health (CMV status not recorded). Some clones in this sample may be carry-over from other donors' samples. The CDR3 is CASSPLIAGRRVAGQFF. In DNA form, the CDR3 reads TGTGCCAGCAGCCCCTTAATAGCGGGGCGACGAGTAGCCGGGCAGTTCTTC.